This T cell receptor (beta chain) was captured by sequencing in a study of cytomegalovirus exposure and HLA in healthy donors. Overall study results and limits: HLA alleles were associated with some 16,000 TCR beta sequences in a later analysis at 0.05 false discovery rate.

About this clone: Antigen specificity is unknown.

PCR used 60 Vbeta primers and 13 Jbeta primers. Here immunoSEQ multiplex PCR was the method, and the copy in TCRdb shows in-frame clones only, minus some. The repertoire holds 95,000 to 150,000 clones, over 70% seen once, with more than 2.5% in the top ten. Germline loops: CDR1 MNHNY, CDR2 SVGAGI (reference sequence). The CDR3 consists of 14 residues. Trimming took 1 base from V and 4 from J, leaving 10 bases between them. This chain links TRBV6-6 with TRBJ2-5; D remains ambiguous. Material for sequencing was PBMCs. The sequence derives from a woman between 45 and 65 years old in good health and CMV-seronegative. The CDR3: CASSYLQFGETQYF. In nucleotides, the CDR3 is TGTGCCAGCAGTTACTTGCAGTTTGGAGAGACCCAGTACTTC.